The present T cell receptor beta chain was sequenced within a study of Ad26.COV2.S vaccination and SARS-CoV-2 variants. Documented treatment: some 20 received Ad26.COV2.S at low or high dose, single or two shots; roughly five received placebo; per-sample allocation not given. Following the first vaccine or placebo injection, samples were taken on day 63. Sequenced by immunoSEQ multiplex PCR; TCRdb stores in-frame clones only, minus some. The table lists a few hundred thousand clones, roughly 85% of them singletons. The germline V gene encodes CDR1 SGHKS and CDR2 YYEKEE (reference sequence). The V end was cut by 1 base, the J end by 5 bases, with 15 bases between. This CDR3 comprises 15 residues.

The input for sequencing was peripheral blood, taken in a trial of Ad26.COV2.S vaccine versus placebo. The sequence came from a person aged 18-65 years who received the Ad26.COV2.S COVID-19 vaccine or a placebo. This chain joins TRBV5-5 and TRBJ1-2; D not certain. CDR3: CASSLRLAVPYGYTF. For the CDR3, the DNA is TGTGCCAGCAGCTTGCGATTGGCAGTACCATATGGCTACACCTTC.